The clone carrying this T cell receptor (beta chain) qualifies as medium-sized. This entry belongs to a study of CDR3 diversity in severe acne. V lost 5 bases and J lost 6; bases outside the gene matches: 8. In germline, CDR1 is DFQATT, CDR2 SNEGSKA (reference sequence). CDR3 length: 15 amino acids. Each CDR3 protein is one row after TCRdb ran MiXCR on the PCR reads. The top ten hold around 11% of the sample, which has about 100,000 distinct CDR3 sequences, around 53% seen once. The chain combines TRBV20-1 with TRBJ2-3; 13 bases fit TRBD2. The receptor's source is a male donor with acne. Sequenced material: blood. The CDR3 nucleotides read TGCAGTGCTGCCGGGACTAGCGGGGTCCGGGATACGCAGTATTTT. As protein: CSAAGTSGVRDTQYF.